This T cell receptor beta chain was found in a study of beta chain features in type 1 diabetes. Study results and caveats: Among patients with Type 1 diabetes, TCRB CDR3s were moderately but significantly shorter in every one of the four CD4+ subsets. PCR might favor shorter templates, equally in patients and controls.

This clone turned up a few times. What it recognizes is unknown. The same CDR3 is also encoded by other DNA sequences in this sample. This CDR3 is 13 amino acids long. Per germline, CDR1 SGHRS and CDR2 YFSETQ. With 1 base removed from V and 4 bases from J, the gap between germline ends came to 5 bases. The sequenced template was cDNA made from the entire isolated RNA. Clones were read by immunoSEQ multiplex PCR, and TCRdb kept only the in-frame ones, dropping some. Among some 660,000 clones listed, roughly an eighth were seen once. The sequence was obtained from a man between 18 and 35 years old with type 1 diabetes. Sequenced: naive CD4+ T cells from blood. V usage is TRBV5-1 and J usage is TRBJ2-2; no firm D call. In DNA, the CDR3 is TGCGCCAGCAGCTTGCTCAGCACCGGGGAGCTGTTTTTT. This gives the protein CASSLLSTGELFF.